A selection of T cell receptor beta chains follows, all from one sample in a study of cytomegalovirus exposure and HLA in healthy donors. Method: immunoSEQ multiplex PCR; TCRdb's copy keeps in-frame clones and lacks some. The sample contains around 150,000 clones, just under 90% of which appear only once. The sequenced material came from PBMCs. These receptors were collected from a man in his late teens or twenties in good health and CMV-seropositive. Each CDR3 is given without its conserved first and last residue.

CDR3aa	v_gene	j_gene
ASSVTDSNYEQY	TRBV9	TRBJ2-7
ASRGQGTGELF	TRBV27	TRBJ2-2
ASSYSGNSYEQY	TRBV28	TRBJ2-7
ASSERTAEAF	TRBV19	TRBJ1-1
ASSPGQPYEQY	TRBV18	TRBJ2-7
ASSPQETQY	TRBV6-1	TRBJ2-5
ASSPSFAEAF	TRBV7-9	TRBJ1-1
ASSPGNTEAF	TRBV5-6	TRBJ1-1
ASSWGHTGGYEQY	TRBV7-9	TRBJ2-7
ASSLQGGQVTGEQF	TRBV7-2	TRBJ2-1
ASSFLAGGNGELF	TRBV7-9	TRBJ2-2
ASSLDPLQGRNEKLF	TRBV5-1	TRBJ1-4
ASSFEPNEKLF	TRBV5-6	TRBJ1-4
ASSYADEQY	TRBV27	TRBJ2-7
ASTDGRNTEAF	TRBV6-6	TRBJ1-1
ASSLETQSSGANVLT	TRBV5-1	TRBJ2-6
ASSIEANRYESYT	TRBV19	TRBJ1-2
ASSFQGHRETQY	TRBV5-1	TRBJ2-5
SVDILASYNEQF	TRBV29-1	TRBJ2-1
ASSDGRGNQPQH	TRBV10-2	TRBJ1-5
ATGGLAGNEQF	TRBV18	TRBJ2-1
ASSEARGYGYT	TRBV25-1	TRBJ1-2
ASSDPTSGRSDTQY	TRBV2	TRBJ2-3
SVLLQGAGTEAF	TRBV29-1	TRBJ1-1
ASSSVTGGVEKLF	TRBV11-2	TRBJ1-4
ASSQEIAGGPTYEQY	TRBV4-1	TRBJ2-7
ASSQVQVRGRPYEQY	TRBV4-1	TRBJ2-7
AISLRPGQLYGYT	TRBV10-3	TRBJ1-2
ASRPPHSGRRGTGELF	TRBV11-2	TRBJ2-2
ASSQDARVRYT	TRBV14	TRBJ1-2
ASSRSGANQPQH	TRBV6-5	TRBJ1-5
ASSLPSRGLADHEQF	TRBV4-1	TRBJ2-1
ASTHRQGSNTGELF	TRBV19	TRBJ2-2
ASSLRHSSSGNTIY	TRBV11-3	TRBJ1-3
ASSFTGNTEAF	TRBV27	TRBJ1-1
SVGGRGSETQY	TRBV29-1	TRBJ2-5
ASSTLSGRVAGEQY	TRBV19	TRBJ2-7
ASTPGQIQETQY	TRBV5-1	TRBJ2-5
ASSLAPQGATYEQY	TRBV7-2	TRBJ2-7
ASSVAPHQDTEAF	TRBV9	TRBJ1-1
ASSPDSSYEQY	TRBV5-6	TRBJ2-7
ASSLVAGTDRRQY	TRBV5-4	TRBJ2-7
ASSARTGSGYYEQY	TRBV5-4	TRBJ2-7
ASSRRGWAF	TRBV19	TRBJ1-1
ASSIGQGPGELF	TRBV5-1	TRBJ2-2
ASSLVVNQPQH	TRBV7-8	TRBJ1-5
ASSLGRGEAEAF	TRBV11-3	TRBJ1-1
ASSRGTSGRSTDTQY	TRBV28	TRBJ2-3
ASSLSTTGANVLT	TRBV27	TRBJ2-6
ASSLASNEQF	TRBV7-6	TRBJ2-1